Listed below are T cell receptor beta chains from one sample, sequenced in a study of cytomegalovirus exposure and HLA in healthy donors. TCRdb keeps only in-frame clones here, not all; method: immunoSEQ multiplex PCR. The table shows roughly 110,000 clones, with 79% occurring only once. The sample comprised PBMCs. These TCRs come from a woman under 30 in good health and CMV-seropositive. CDR3s include the opening cysteine and the closing phenylalanine or tryptophan. D genes are given only for firm matches. Rows give clone size only sometimes, using once, few, many, or a class for an expanded clone.

j_call: TRBJ1-1; clone_size: .; cdr3_length: 15; v_call: TRBV28; d_call: .; cdr3_nt: TGTGCCAGCAGTTTACCCCTTGGGGGGGCGCGGGTGGCTTTCTTT; cdr3_aa: CASSLPLGGARVAFF
j_call: TRBJ2-1; clone_size: .; cdr3_length: 15; v_call: TRBV5-4; d_call: TRBD2; cdr3_nt: TGTGCCAGCAGGACGGGACTAGCGGCTTACAATGAGCAGTTCTTC; cdr3_aa: CASRTGLAAYNEQFF
j_call: TRBJ1-2; clone_size: .; cdr3_length: 14; v_call: TRBV27; d_call: TRBD1; cdr3_nt: TGTGCCAGCAGCTCCACAGGGGGCGGCCATGGCTACACCTTC; cdr3_aa: CASSSTGGGHGYTF
j_call: TRBJ2-7; clone_size: .; cdr3_length: 15; v_call: TRBV6-5; d_call: TRBD2; cdr3_nt: TGTGCCAGCAGTTACGTACCTAGCGGCACCTACGAGCAGTACTTC; cdr3_aa: CASSYVPSGTYEQYF
j_call: TRBJ2-1; clone_size: few; cdr3_length: 12; v_call: TRBV7-9; d_call: .; cdr3_nt: TGTTCCAGCAGCCGACTCCTCAATGAGCAGTTCTTC; cdr3_aa: CSSSRLLNEQFF
j_call: TRBJ2-2; clone_size: .; cdr3_length: 18; v_call: TRBV6-1; d_call: TRBD2; cdr3_nt: TGTGCCAGCAGTGAAAAGAAGACTAGCGGGATAAAAACCGGGGAGCTGTTTTTT; cdr3_aa: CASSEKKTSGIKTGELFF
j_call: TRBJ2-2; clone_size: once; cdr3_length: 16; v_call: TRBV2; d_call: TRBD2; cdr3_nt: TGTGCCAGCATCGGGGCCAGCGGGAGGTTTACCGGGGAGCTGTTTTTT; cdr3_aa: CASIGASGRFTGELFF
j_call: TRBJ2-7; clone_size: .; cdr3_length: 14; v_call: TRBV9; d_call: TRBD1; cdr3_nt: TGTGCCAGCAGCGCAGGGACAGGTTACTACGAGCAGTACTTC; cdr3_aa: CASSAGTGYYEQYF
j_call: TRBJ1-2; clone_size: .; cdr3_length: 16; v_call: TRBV5-1; d_call: TRBD1; cdr3_nt: TGCGCCAGCAGCTCTTGGACAGGGGGCTCCTCGGAGGGCTACACCTTC; cdr3_aa: CASSSWTGGSSEGYTF
j_call: TRBJ2-3; clone_size: few; cdr3_length: 12; v_call: TRBV11-3; d_call: .; cdr3_nt: TGTGCCAGCAGCGCGAGCCGAGATACGCAGTATTTT; cdr3_aa: CASSASRDTQYF
j_call: TRBJ2-5; clone_size: .; cdr3_length: 15; v_call: TRBV5-4; d_call: TRBD2; cdr3_nt: TGTGCCAGCACCTTAGCGGGAGGGTACCAAGAGACCCAGTACTTC; cdr3_aa: CASTLAGGYQETQYF
j_call: TRBJ2-1; clone_size: .; cdr3_length: 14; v_call: TRBV19; d_call: .; cdr3_nt: TGTGCCAGTAGTCCCAGGACCGGGAGAATAGAGCAGTTCTTC; cdr3_aa: CASSPRTGRIEQFF
j_call: TRBJ1-1; clone_size: once; cdr3_length: 14; v_call: TRBV29-1; d_call: .; cdr3_nt: TGCAGCGTTGAAGTGGTGGCCAGAAACACTGAAGCTTTCTTT; cdr3_aa: CSVEVVARNTEAFF
j_call: TRBJ2-5; clone_size: .; cdr3_length: 14; v_call: TRBV7-3; d_call: TRBD2; cdr3_nt: TGTGCCAGCAGGGGGACTAGCGGCCAAGAGACCCAGTACTTC; cdr3_aa: CASRGTSGQETQYF
j_call: TRBJ1-4; clone_size: .; cdr3_length: 15; v_call: TRBV30; d_call: TRBD1; cdr3_nt: TGTGCCTGGAGTGTACAGACAGGGGGCCGAGAAAAACTGTTTTTT; cdr3_aa: CAWSVQTGGREKLFF
j_call: TRBJ1-1; clone_size: .; cdr3_length: 13; v_call: TRBV6-5; d_call: .; cdr3_nt: TGTGCCAGCGGCCGGGGGGCGGCCACTGAAGCTTTCTTT; cdr3_aa: CASGRGAATEAFF
j_call: TRBJ2-7; clone_size: .; cdr3_length: 15; v_call: TRBV19; d_call: TRBD1; cdr3_nt: TGTGCCAGTAGTATCGGGGACAGTGATATTGTCGAGCAGTACTTC; cdr3_aa: CASSIGDSDIVEQYF
j_call: TRBJ1-2; clone_size: .; cdr3_length: 16; v_call: TRBV5-4; d_call: TRBD1; cdr3_nt: TGTGCCAGCAGCTTGTACGGGACAGGGGATTGGAGTGGCTACACCTTC; cdr3_aa: CASSLYGTGDWSGYTF
j_call: TRBJ1-5; clone_size: once; cdr3_length: 15; v_call: TRBV15; d_call: .; cdr3_nt: TGTGCCACCAGCCCCCCCCCGGAGGGGAATCAGCCCCAGCATTTT; cdr3_aa: CATSPPPEGNQPQHF
j_call: TRBJ2-4; clone_size: .; cdr3_length: 16; v_call: TRBV30; d_call: .; cdr3_nt: TGTGCCTGGAGTGTACGTCGAGGGCTCCCAGCTAACATTCAGTACTTC; cdr3_aa: CAWSVRRGLPANIQYF
j_call: TRBJ1-2; clone_size: .; cdr3_length: 12; v_call: TRBV2; d_call: .; cdr3_nt: TGTGCCAGCAGCCGACAGTCCGATGGCTACACCTTC; cdr3_aa: CASSRQSDGYTF
j_call: TRBJ2-1; clone_size: few; cdr3_length: 15; v_call: TRBV6-4; d_call: .; cdr3_nt: TGTGCCAGCAGTGACGGGCGGGCCTCTTACAATGAGCAGTTCTTC; cdr3_aa: CASSDGRASYNEQFF
j_call: TRBJ2-7; clone_size: .; cdr3_length: 13; v_call: TRBV25-1; d_call: .; cdr3_nt: TGTGCCAGCAGTGAATACCTGGGCGGGGAGCAGTACTTC; cdr3_aa: CASSEYLGGEQYF
j_call: TRBJ1-2; clone_size: .; cdr3_length: 11; v_call: TRBV30; d_call: .; cdr3_nt: TGTGCCGGCCCGGGGTACTATGGCTACACCTTC; cdr3_aa: CAGPGYYGYTF
j_call: TRBJ1-4; clone_size: few; cdr3_length: 13; v_call: TRBV6-6; d_call: .; cdr3_nt: TGTGCCAGCAGAGCTGTGGAGGGTGAAAAACTGTTTTTT; cdr3_aa: CASRAVEGEKLFF
j_call: TRBJ2-1; clone_size: .; cdr3_length: 15; v_call: TRBV7-2; d_call: TRBD2; cdr3_nt: TGTGCCAGCAGCTCCTCTTCTAGCGGGAGGAATGAGCAGTTCTTC; cdr3_aa: CASSSSSSGRNEQFF
j_call: TRBJ1-3; clone_size: few; cdr3_length: 17; v_call: TRBV19; d_call: TRBD1; cdr3_nt: TGTGCCAGTAGTGCAAACCGGGACAGGGGATCTGGAAACACCATATATTTT; cdr3_aa: CASSANRDRGSGNTIYF
j_call: TRBJ2-7; clone_size: .; cdr3_length: 13; v_call: TRBV2; d_call: TRBD1; cdr3_nt: TGTGCCAGCAGAAGGGACAGGGGGTTCGGGCAGTACTTC; cdr3_aa: CASRRDRGFGQYF
j_call: TRBJ2-3; clone_size: .; cdr3_length: 21; v_call: TRBV4-1; d_call: TRBD2; cdr3_nt: TGCGCCAGCAGCCACGCCCACCCAGGACTAGCGGGAGGGATAAGCACAGATACGCAGTATTTT; cdr3_aa: CASSHAHPGLAGGISTDTQYF
j_call: TRBJ2-7; clone_size: .; cdr3_length: 12; v_call: TRBV30; d_call: .; cdr3_nt: TGTGCCTGGAGCGCCGGGGACTACGAGCAGTACTTC; cdr3_aa: CAWSAGDYEQYF
j_call: TRBJ2-3; clone_size: .; cdr3_length: 17; v_call: TRBV6-4; d_call: TRBD2; cdr3_nt: TGTGCCAGCAGTCGGACTAGCGGGAGTGGGGCAGAAGATACGCAGTATTTT; cdr3_aa: CASSRTSGSGAEDTQYF
j_call: TRBJ2-5; clone_size: .; cdr3_length: 16; v_call: TRBV5-1; d_call: .; cdr3_nt: TGCGCCAGCAGCTCACTGCCCTTAATGAATCAAGAGACCCAGTACTTC; cdr3_aa: CASSSLPLMNQETQYF
j_call: TRBJ2-3; clone_size: .; cdr3_length: 14; v_call: TRBV7-9; d_call: .; cdr3_nt: TGTGCCAGCAGCCCCTCACTTCCCACAGATACGCAGTATTTT; cdr3_aa: CASSPSLPTDTQYF
j_call: TRBJ1-2; clone_size: .; cdr3_length: 16; v_call: TRBV25-1; d_call: TRBD1; cdr3_nt: TGTGCCAGCAGTGACCCGCGACAGGGGGACGGCTATGGCTACACCTTC; cdr3_aa: CASSDPRQGDGYGYTF
j_call: TRBJ1-1; clone_size: .; cdr3_length: 15; v_call: TRBV23-1; d_call: TRBD1; cdr3_nt: TGCGCCAGCAGTCAAAAAGGACAGGGGTCCACTGAAGCTTTCTTT; cdr3_aa: CASSQKGQGSTEAFF
j_call: TRBJ2-1; clone_size: .; cdr3_length: 15; v_call: TRBV5-1; d_call: .; cdr3_nt: TGCGCCAGCAGCCTACGGACTTCCTCCTACAATGAGCAGTTCTTC; cdr3_aa: CASSLRTSSYNEQFF
j_call: TRBJ1-1; clone_size: .; cdr3_length: 16; v_call: TRBV28; d_call: TRBD1; cdr3_nt: TGTGCCAGCAGCGGGACAGGGAATATCATGAACACTGAAGCTTTCTTT; cdr3_aa: CASSGTGNIMNTEAFF
j_call: TRBJ2-1; clone_size: .; cdr3_length: 14; v_call: TRBV7-8; d_call: TRBD2; cdr3_nt: TGTGCCAGCAGCTTAACCCCGGGAGGCGGAGAGCAGTTCTTC; cdr3_aa: CASSLTPGGGEQFF
j_call: TRBJ1-1; clone_size: .; cdr3_length: 17; v_call: TRBV15; d_call: .; cdr3_nt: TGTGCCACCAGCAGAGATCGACAGGAGATCATGAACACTGAAGCTTTCTTT; cdr3_aa: CATSRDRQEIMNTEAFF
j_call: TRBJ1-4; clone_size: .; cdr3_length: 14; v_call: TRBV5-4; d_call: .; cdr3_nt: TGTGCCAGCAGCTACCCGGAGGGGAATGAAAAACTGTTTTTT; cdr3_aa: CASSYPEGNEKLFF
j_call: TRBJ1-1; clone_size: .; cdr3_length: 13; v_call: TRBV7-3; d_call: .; cdr3_nt: TGTGCCAGCAGCTGGAACAGGGAAGGTGAAGCTTTCTTT; cdr3_aa: CASSWNREGEAFF
j_call: TRBJ2-3; clone_size: few; cdr3_length: 15; v_call: TRBV7-3; d_call: TRBD2; cdr3_nt: TGTGCCAGCAGCCTAACGGGGGGGATCACAGATACGCAGTATTTT; cdr3_aa: CASSLTGGITDTQYF
j_call: TRBJ2-3; clone_size: .; cdr3_length: 18; v_call: TRBV4-2; d_call: TRBD2; cdr3_nt: TGTGCCAGCAGCCAACCCTCCCTACTAGCGGGAGGGGTGGATACGCAGTATTTT; cdr3_aa: CASSQPSLLAGGVDTQYF
j_call: TRBJ1-3; clone_size: .; cdr3_length: 15; v_call: TRBV7-9; d_call: TRBD1; cdr3_nt: TGTGCCAGCAGCGAGACAGGGTCCCCTGGAAACACCATATATTTT; cdr3_aa: CASSETGSPGNTIYF
j_call: TRBJ2-2; clone_size: .; cdr3_length: 14; v_call: TRBV10-3; d_call: .; cdr3_nt: TGTGCCATCAGTGAGGAACGAGCCACCGGGGAGCTGTTTTTT; cdr3_aa: CAISEERATGELFF
j_call: TRBJ2-1; clone_size: few; cdr3_length: 16; v_call: TRBV11-2; d_call: TRBD2; cdr3_nt: TGTGCCAGCAGCCCGTCGACGAGCGGGAGAATGAATGAGCAGTTCTTC; cdr3_aa: CASSPSTSGRMNEQFF
j_call: TRBJ2-7; clone_size: .; cdr3_length: 14; v_call: TRBV27; d_call: TRBD2; cdr3_nt: TGTGCCAGCAGCCCAGCGGGAGCGGCGGACGAGCAGTACTTC; cdr3_aa: CASSPAGAADEQYF
j_call: TRBJ1-4; clone_size: .; cdr3_length: 14; v_call: TRBV5-1; d_call: .; cdr3_nt: TGCGCCAGCAGCTTGGGCGGGGGCAATGAAAAACTGTTTTTT; cdr3_aa: CASSLGGGNEKLFF
j_call: TRBJ2-1; clone_size: once; cdr3_length: 14; v_call: TRBV2; d_call: TRBD1; cdr3_nt: TGTGCCAGCAGAAGGACAGGCGTATACAATGAGCAGTTCTTC; cdr3_aa: CASRRTGVYNEQFF
j_call: TRBJ2-1; clone_size: once; cdr3_length: 16; v_call: TRBV5-4; d_call: .; cdr3_nt: TGTGCCAGCAGCCCGGCCAGGGATAGGGGGAACAATGAGCAGTTCTTC; cdr3_aa: CASSPARDRGNNEQFF
j_call: TRBJ2-2; clone_size: few; cdr3_length: 18; v_call: TRBV5-1; d_call: TRBD2; cdr3_nt: TGCGCCAGCAGCTTGGGACTAGCGGGATACACGAACACCGGGGAGCTGTTTTTT; cdr3_aa: CASSLGLAGYTNTGELFF
j_call: TRBJ1-2; clone_size: .; cdr3_length: 17; v_call: TRBV5-4; d_call: TRBD1; cdr3_nt: TGTGCCAGCAGCTTGGCCCCGGGCAGGGGGCAGGTCTATGGCTACACCTTC; cdr3_aa: CASSLAPGRGQVYGYTF
j_call: TRBJ2-7; clone_size: .; cdr3_length: 12; v_call: TRBV28; d_call: TRBD1; cdr3_nt: TGTGCCACCGTACAGGGGCACGACGAGCAGTACTTC; cdr3_aa: CATVQGHDEQYF
j_call: TRBJ1-2; clone_size: .; cdr3_length: 13; v_call: TRBV28; d_call: .; cdr3_nt: TGTGCCAGCAGACCAGACGGGGAAGAGGGCTACACCTTC; cdr3_aa: CASRPDGEEGYTF
j_call: TRBJ2-1; clone_size: .; cdr3_length: 15; v_call: TRBV19; d_call: TRBD1; cdr3_nt: TGTGCCAGTACTGTAGGACAGGGTTTAGGAAATGAGCAGTTCTTC; cdr3_aa: CASTVGQGLGNEQFF